The clone carrying this T cell receptor (beta chain) was seen once. Its antigen is not known. This entry is derived from a study of blood T cells in healthy people across ages. Whole-study findings and limits: Estimates of total diversity, which came from one million sequenced T cells, were considered to be underestimates.

The authors extracted at least 6 micrograms of total RNA per sample. Trimming took 2 bases from V and 4 from J, leaving 17 bases between them. Germline V gives CDR1 SGHTA, CDR2 FQGNSA. CDR3 length equals 16 residues. Sample-barcoded 5' priming and a J-beta primer mix drove a second PCR of roughly 7 to 11 cycles. Every cDNA was tagged by a template-switch adaptor with 12 random nucleotides. TCRdb analysed the 5' RACE reads with MiXCR anew, one entry per CDR3 protein. The repertoire holds 1.5 million to 2 million distinct CDR3 sequences, with about 49% as singletons. Material: blood. This TCR derives from a woman aged 40 to 50 in good health. V and J are TRBV7-2 and TRBJ1-1; TRBD1 is a possible D gene (5 bases). CDR3 amino acids: CASSLYFAEGSTEAFF. CDR3 bases: TGTGCCAGCAGCTTATACTTCGCTGAGGGGAGCACTGAAGCTTTCTTT.